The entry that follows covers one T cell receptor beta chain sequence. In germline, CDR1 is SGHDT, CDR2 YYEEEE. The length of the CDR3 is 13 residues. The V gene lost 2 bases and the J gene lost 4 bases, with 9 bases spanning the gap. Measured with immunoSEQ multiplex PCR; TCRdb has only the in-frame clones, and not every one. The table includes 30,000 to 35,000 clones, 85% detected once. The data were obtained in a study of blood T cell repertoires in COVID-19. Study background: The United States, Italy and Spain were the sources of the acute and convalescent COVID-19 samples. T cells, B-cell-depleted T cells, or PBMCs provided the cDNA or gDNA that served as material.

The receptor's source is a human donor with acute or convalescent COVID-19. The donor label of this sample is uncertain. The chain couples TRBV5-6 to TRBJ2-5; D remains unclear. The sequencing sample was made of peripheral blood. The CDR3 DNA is TGTGCCAGCAGCTTTATGGAGCGAGAGACCCAGTACTTC. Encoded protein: CASSFMERETQYF.